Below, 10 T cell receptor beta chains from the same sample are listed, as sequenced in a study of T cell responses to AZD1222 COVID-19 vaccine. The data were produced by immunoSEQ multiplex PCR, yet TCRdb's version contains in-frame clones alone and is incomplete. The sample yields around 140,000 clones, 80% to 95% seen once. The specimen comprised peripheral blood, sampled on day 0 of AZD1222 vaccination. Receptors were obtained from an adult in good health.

In nucleotides, the CDR3 is TGTGCCAGCAGTGACGCAGGGGATTACAATGAGCAGTTCTTC. Translation: CASSDAGDYNEQFF. The rearrangement uses TRBV6-4 and TRBJ2-1; a weak D match, TRBD1 (6 bases). The ends were cut back, 2 bases at V and 4 bases at J, with 9 bases in the middle. CDR1 is MRHNA and CDR2 is SNTAGT in the germline V gene. The length of the CDR3 is 14 residues.

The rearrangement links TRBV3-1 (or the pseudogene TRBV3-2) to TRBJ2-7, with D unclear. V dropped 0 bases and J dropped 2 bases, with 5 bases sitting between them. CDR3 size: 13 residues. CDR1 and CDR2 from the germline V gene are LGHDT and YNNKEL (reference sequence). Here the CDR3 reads CASSQDRAYEQYF. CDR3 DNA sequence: TGTGCCAGCAGCCAAGACCGGGCCTACGAGCAGTACTTC.

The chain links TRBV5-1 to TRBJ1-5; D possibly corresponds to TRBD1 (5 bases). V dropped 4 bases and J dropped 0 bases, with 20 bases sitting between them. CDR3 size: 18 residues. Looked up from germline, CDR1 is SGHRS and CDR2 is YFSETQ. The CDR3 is CASSPGTGGLYSNQPQHF. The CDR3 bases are TGCGCCAGCAGCCCCGGGACCGGAGGCCTCTATAGCAATCAGCCCCAGCATTTT.

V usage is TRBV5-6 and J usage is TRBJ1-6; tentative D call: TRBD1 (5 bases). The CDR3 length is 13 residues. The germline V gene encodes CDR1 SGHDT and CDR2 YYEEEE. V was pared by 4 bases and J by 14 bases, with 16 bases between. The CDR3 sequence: CASSQGVRGALHF. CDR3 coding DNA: TGTGCCAGCAGCCAGGGCGTTCGAGGGGCCCTCCACTTT.

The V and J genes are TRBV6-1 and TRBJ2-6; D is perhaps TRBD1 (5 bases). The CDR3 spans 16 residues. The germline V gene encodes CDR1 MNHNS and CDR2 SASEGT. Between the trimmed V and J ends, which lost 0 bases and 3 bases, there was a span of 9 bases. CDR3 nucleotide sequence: TGTGCCAGCAGTGAAGCGCAGGGCGTTGGGGCCAACGTCCTGACTTTC. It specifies CASSEAQGVGANVLTF.

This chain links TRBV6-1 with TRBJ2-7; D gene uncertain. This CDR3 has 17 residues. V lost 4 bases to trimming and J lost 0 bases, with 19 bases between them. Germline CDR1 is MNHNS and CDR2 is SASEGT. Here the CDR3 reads CASSAPFRGRLSYEQYF. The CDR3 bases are TGTGCCAGCAGTGCGCCCTTTAGAGGCCGCCTCTCCTACGAGCAGTACTTC.

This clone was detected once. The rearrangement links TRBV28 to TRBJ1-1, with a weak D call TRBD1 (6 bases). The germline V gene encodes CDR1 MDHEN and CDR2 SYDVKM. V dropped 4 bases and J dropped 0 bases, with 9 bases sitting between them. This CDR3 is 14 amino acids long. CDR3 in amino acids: CASSWGALNTEAFF. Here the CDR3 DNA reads TGTGCCAGCAGTTGGGGGGCCTTGAACACTGAAGCTTTCTTT.

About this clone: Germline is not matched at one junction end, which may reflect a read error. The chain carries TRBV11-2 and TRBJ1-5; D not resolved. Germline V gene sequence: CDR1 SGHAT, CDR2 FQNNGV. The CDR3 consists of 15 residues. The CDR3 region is CLAPNGREVRQPQHF. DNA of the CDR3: TGCCTTGCCCCAAATGGTCGGGAAGTTAGGCAGCCCCAGCATTTT.

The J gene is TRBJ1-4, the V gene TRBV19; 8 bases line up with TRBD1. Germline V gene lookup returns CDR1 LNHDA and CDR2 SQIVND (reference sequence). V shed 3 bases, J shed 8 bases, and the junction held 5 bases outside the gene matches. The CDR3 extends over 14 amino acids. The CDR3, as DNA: TGTGCCAGTAGTATCAGACAGGGGAACGAAAAACTGTTTTTT. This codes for CASSIRQGNEKLFF.

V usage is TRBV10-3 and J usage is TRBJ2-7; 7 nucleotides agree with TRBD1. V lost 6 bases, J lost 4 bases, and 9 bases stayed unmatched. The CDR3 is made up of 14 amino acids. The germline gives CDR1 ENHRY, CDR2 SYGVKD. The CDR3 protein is CAISVQGSQYEQYF. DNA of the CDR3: TGTGCCATCAGCGTACAGGGGTCCCAGTACGAGCAGTACTTC.